The 11 T cell receptor beta chains reported below all come from one sample, sequenced in a study of CXCR3-negative and CXCR3-positive naive CD8 T cells. The TRB cDNA libraries were prepared by 5' RACE with UMI labels. TCRdb reprocessed the 5' RACE reads, keeping one entry per CDR3 protein, no DNA. The specimen's table records 43,000 or so distinct CDR3 sequences. Sequencing input: memory CD8+ T cells from blood. The receptors were gathered from a human donor in good health. Some clones in this sample may be carry-over from other donors' samples.

This chain links TRBV7-9 with TRBJ2-7; the TRBD1 assignment by TCRdb is unverifiable without DNA. The CDR3 consists of 13 residues. The germline gives CDR1 SEHNR, CDR2 FQNEAQ (reference sequence). This chain's CDR3 is CASSPTGTYEQYF.

This chain uses TRBV11-2 with TRBJ2-7; TCRdb lists TRBD1, though no DNA is available to test this call. Germline-derived CDR1 and CDR2 are SGHAT and FQNNGV. CDR3 length equals 15 residues. CDR3 sequence: CASSFFQGDGYEQYF.

V usage is TRBV12-3 or TRBV12-4 and J usage is TRBJ2-1; as DNA is missing, the TRBD1 call by TCRdb cannot be tested. The CDR3 runs to 16 residues. This CDR3 is CASSPWDTASYNEQFF.

CDR3 sequence reads: CASSESAGGPETQYF. The chain combines TRBV6-1 with TRBJ2-5; absent DNA, TCRdb's TRBD2 call cannot be checked. This CDR3 contains 15 residues. Germline CDR1 is MNHNS and CDR2 is SASEGT.

The chain employs TRBV10-1 and TRBJ2-5; TCRdb's assignment of TRBD1 cannot be checked, as there is no DNA. The CDR3 covers 15 residues. Germline values: CDR1 WNHNN, CDR2 SYGVQD (reference sequence). CDR3 region: CASRRGPGARETQYF.

This rearrangement joins TRBV7-9 to TRBJ2-2; no DNA is available, so the TRBD2 call from TCRdb remains unchecked. The CDR3 spans 17 residues. Germline CDR1 reads SEHNR; CDR2 reads FQNEAQ (reference sequence). CDR3 protein: CASSPPSAGGPSGELFF.

The chain links TRBV6-1 to TRBJ2-7; without DNA, the TCRdb call of TRBD1 cannot be checked. CDR3 length: 15 residues. The germline V gene encodes CDR1 MNHNS and CDR2 SASEGT. The CDR3 sequence is CASSEATGTSYEQYF.

V gene TRBV10-3 combines with J gene TRBJ2-7; the D gene TCRdb calls, TRBD2, cannot be checked with no DNA. The V gene's germline CDR1 is ENHRY and CDR2 SYGVKD. CDR3 length equals 15 residues. CDR3 in amino acids: CAISDVGEGAYEQYF.

The chain employs TRBV19 and TRBJ1-6; TCRdb lists TRBD1, though no DNA is available to test this call. This CDR3 comprises 15 residues. In germline, CDR1 is LNHDA, CDR2 SQIVND (reference sequence). The CDR3 spells CASSQDRVRYSPLHF.

The chain recombines TRBV7-6 with TRBJ2-5; the D call of TRBD2 rests on TCRdb alone, since no DNA is present to check it. CDR1 SGHVS and CDR2 FNYEAQ come from the germline V gene. This CDR3 has 19 amino acids. The CDR3 protein is CASSLGWSDYWRFQETQYF.

The J gene is TRBJ2-7, the V gene TRBV4-1; TCRdb names TRBD1, which stays unverified in the absence of DNA. The germline CDR1 and CDR2 sequences are MGHRA and YSYEKL. The CDR3 runs to 15 residues. CDR3 amino acids: CASSQEDRKSYEQYF.